The present entry profiles one T cell receptor (beta chain) with its context. No antigen is known for it. The entry originates in a study of cytomegalovirus exposure and HLA in healthy donors. Study-wide results and caveats: Later on, a genetic analysis was performed. It linked a missense variant in DCLRE1C with V- and J-gene trimming of TCR beta. An analysis that was carried out later associated approximately 15,000 TCR beta sequences with HLA alleles at 0.05 false discovery rate.

The PCR had 60 Vbeta and 13 Jbeta primers. The repertoire was sequenced with immunoSEQ multiplex PCR; TCRdb's copy has only in-frame clones and lacks some. The sample yields roughly 97,000 clones, about 80% seen once. The germline V gene has CDR1 KGHSH and CDR2 LQKENI. V dropped 1 base and J dropped 2 bases, with 5 bases sitting between them. This CDR3 comprises 13 residues. Source material: PBMCs. This chain joins TRBV18 and TRBJ2-5; no reliable D call. The TCR was taken from a middle-aged woman in good health and CMV-seronegative. CDR3 amino acids: CASSPLGQETQYF. Here the CDR3 DNA reads TGTGCCAGCTCACCACTCGGGCAAGAGACCCAGTACTTC.